This T cell receptor beta chain was identified during a study of beta chain features in type 1 diabetes. Study-wide results and limits: Shortening that was moderate but significant affected the TCRB CDR3s of Type 1 diabetes patients in all four CD4+ subsets. Researchers reported that naive, central memory and Treg TCRB repertoires appeared more similar in patients than in healthy donors.

As every portion of the isolated RNA was reverse transcribed, the sequencing read expressed TCRB transcripts. Sequenced by immunoSEQ multiplex PCR; TCRdb stores in-frame clones only, minus some. In the table there are more than 250,000 clones, more than 13% of which are singletons. This clone has just a few counts. Its antigen is currently unknown. Sorting that relied on CD45RO/CCR7/CD25/CD127/CD95/CD27 yielded CD4+ naive, central memory, regulatory and stem cell-like memory cells. J was trimmed by 5 bases and V by 2 bases; bases with no gene match: 7. This CDR3 is 16 amino acids long. The specimen was naive CD4+ T cells from blood. The chain joins TRBV23-1 to TRBJ1-4, with 8 bases fitting TRBD1. TRBV23-1 is an ORF for which the function is uncertain. The TCR comes from a man younger than 45 with type 1 diabetes. The CDR3 here is CASSQPRTGLNEKLFF. The CDR3 region has the DNA TGCGCCAGCAGTCAACCCCGGACAGGGCTGAATGAAAAACTGTTTTTT.